This TCR beta chain was observed in a study of shared clonotypes between healthy human individuals. The donor cohort consisted entirely of Caucasian adults residing in Nashville, Tennessee. Details on this clone: What it binds is not known.

V was shortened by 3 bases and J by 1 base, with 3 bases between the two germline ends. This CDR3 region has 12 residues. The germline gives CDR1 SEHNR, CDR2 FQNEAQ (reference sequence). General study findings and limits: Rarefaction showed sorted-subset sequencing was incomplete despite large depth.

The method was immunoSEQ multiplex PCR; TCRdb's version includes in-frame clones alone and lacks a portion of them. The data hold 2 million to 2.5 million clones, with 93% observed a single time. The TCR comes from a man younger than 35 in good health. Some clones in this sample may be carry-over from other donors' samples. Sequencing was performed on naive CD4+ T cells from PBMCs. Subset described: CD45RA+ positively selected. The genes are TRBV7-9 and TRBJ1-1; no firm D call. CDR3 loop: CASSFRNTEAFF. The CDR3 DNA follows: TGTGCCAGCAGCTTCAGGAACACTGAAGCTTTCTTT.